The 31 T cell receptor beta chains below were found in one sample sequenced in a study of radiation and T cells in renal cell carcinoma. Profiling relied on immunoSEQ multiplex PCR, and the TCRdb table lists in-frame clones only, not all of them. In the table there are 70,000 or so clones, about four fifths of which are singletons. The time point was: blood 2 weeks post-SBRT. Treatment indicated: 15 Gy SBRT to primary tumor, nephrectomy 4 weeks later. Sequences were derived from blood, sampled from a patient whose treatment included radiotherapy and nephrectomy. The receptors shown here come from a man aged 60 to 69 with renal cell carcinoma.

J is TRBJ2-7 and V is TRBV7-9; either TRBD1 or TRBD2 may fit D (5 bases each). V dropped 4 bases and J dropped 2 bases, with 12 bases sitting between them. Germline CDR1 is SEHNR and CDR2 is FQNEAQ (reference sequence). This CDR3 contains 14 residues. The CDR3 sequence is CASSWGTGAYEQYF. CDR3 DNA: TGTGCCAGCAGCTGGGGGACCGGAGCCTACGAGCAGTACTTC.

V and J are TRBV28 and TRBJ1-2; a possible D gene is TRBD1 (5 bases). The germline gives CDR1 MDHEN, CDR2 SYDVKM. V gave up 6 bases and J gave up 2 bases, with 10 bases separating them. The CDR3 has 13 residues. CDR3 sequence (DNA): TGTGCCAGCAGCTCGGGACGGAACTATGGCTACACCTTC. This translates into CASSSGRNYGYTF.

The V call is TRBV19, the J call TRBJ2-2; D not certain. Germline V gene lookup returns CDR1 LNHDA and CDR2 SQIVND (reference sequence). V was shortened by 1 base and J by 3 bases, with 3 bases between the two germline ends. The CDR3 spans 13 residues. The DNA for the CDR3 is TGTGCCAGTAGTATAGCTTACACCGGGGAGCTGTTTTTT. Translating gives CASSIAYTGELFF.

This clone showed up just once. This chain uses TRBV27 with TRBJ2-5, with D perhaps TRBD1 or TRBD2 (5 bases each). Between the trimmed V and J ends, which lost 5 bases and 5 bases, there was a span of 18 bases. The CDR3 has 15 amino acids. The V gene's germline CDR1 is MNHEY and CDR2 SMNVEV (reference sequence). The DNA for the CDR3 is TGTGCCAGCAGTAAAGGCGAGGGGCGTGGGGAGACCCAGTACTTC. It codes for CASSKGEGRGETQYF.

This clone was observed a handful of times. The V gene is TRBV5-1, the J gene TRBJ2-5; D gene uncertain. Per the germline V gene, CDR1 is SGHRS and CDR2 is YFSETQ. Trimming stripped 4 bases from V and 0 bases from J, with 4 bases between. The CDR3 covers 12 residues. The CDR3 region has the DNA TGCGCCAGCAGCGCCTACCAAGAGACCCAGTACTTC. It is translated as CASSAYQETQYF. Drawing the rest from reference TRBV5-1 and TRBJ2-5, the complete variable domain is KAGVTQTPRYLIKTRGQQVTLSCSPISGHRSVSWYQQTPGQGLQFLFEYFSETQRNKGNFPGRFSGRQFSNSRSEMNVSTLELGDSALYLCASSAYQETQYFGPGTRLLVL.

The chain combines TRBV15 with TRBJ2-5; TRBD1 is a possible D gene (6 bases). Germline CDR1 is LNHNV and CDR2 is YYDKDF (reference sequence). Trimming cost V 0 bases and J 1 base, with 6 bases left between them. This CDR3 spans 14 amino acids. CDR3 sequence: CATSRDRGQETQYF. CDR3 sequence (DNA): TGTGCCACCAGCAGAGACAGGGGCCAAGAGACCCAGTACTTC.

This clone has more than one count but fewer than ten. The chain joins TRBV21-1 to TRBJ2-1; whether TRBD2, the table's D call, matches the DNA was not checked. TRBV21-1 is annotated as a pseudogene. This CDR3 has 16 residues. CDR3 protein: CASSNGTSGSDLEQFF. CDR3 sequence (DNA): TGTGCCAGCAGCAACGGGACTAGCGGGAGCGATTTAGAGCAGTTCTTC.

This clone was seen more than once but under ten times. This rearrangement joins TRBV6-1 to TRBJ2-7; unclear D gene. V was clipped by 2 bases and J by 2 bases, with 7 bases between them. Germline values: CDR1 MNHNS, CDR2 SASEGT. This CDR3 comprises 13 residues. CDR3 nucleotide sequence: TGTGCCAGCAGTGAATACGGCACCTACGAGCAGTACTTC. This codes for CASSEYGTYEQYF.

The DNA of the CDR3 is TGTGCCAGTAGTACCACCGACGGGCTCTACGAGCAGTACTTC. This encodes CASSTTDGLYEQYF. V is TRBV19 and J is TRBJ2-7; D is unclear. Germline V gene lookup returns CDR1 LNHDA and CDR2 SQIVND (reference sequence). The CDR3 has 14 amino acids. V was trimmed by 4 bases and J by 3 bases, leaving 13 bases between them.

This chain uses TRBV18 with TRBJ1-2; no clear D gene. V gave up 5 bases and J gave up 4 bases, with 17 bases separating them. CDR1 is KGHSH and CDR2 is LQKENI in the germline V gene. The CDR3 runs to 15 residues. Here the CDR3 DNA reads TGTGCCAGCTCAATTCCCCCCGGGGAGGCCTATGGCTACACCTTC. Protein product: CASSIPPGEAYGYTF.

The chain is built from TRBV4-2 and TRBJ2-3; no clear D. There are 16 residues in the CDR3. CDR1 is LGHNA, CDR2 YNFKEQ, per germline. The V and J ends lost 4 bases and 0 bases respectively, with 14 bases between them. The CDR3 DNA reads as TGTGCCAGCAGCCCTCCTTGGGCAGCTAGCACAGATACGCAGTATTTT. The encoded protein is CASSPPWAASTDTQYF.

The chain joins TRBV6-6 to TRBJ2-7; 7 bases are a match to TRBD1. The junction had 5 bases not matched to a gene; V was cut back by 6 bases and J by 3 bases. The CDR3 spans 13 residues. Germline V CDR1 and CDR2: MNHNY, SVGAGI (reference sequence). The chain's CDR3 is CASRGTAVYEQYF. The CDR3 coding sequence is TGTGCCAGCAGAGGGACAGCCGTCTACGAGCAGTACTTC.

The chain joins TRBV30 to TRBJ2-3; 9 nucleotides match TRBD2. Germline lookup yields CDR1 GTSNPN and CDR2 SVGIG (reference sequence). The CDR3 extends over 14 amino acids. V lost 3 bases to trimming and J lost 2 bases; unmatched junction nucleotides: 3. CDR3 amino acids: CAWRLAGNTDTQYF. In nucleotides, the CDR3 is TGTGCCTGGAGACTAGCGGGCAACACAGATACGCAGTATTTT. Using reference TRBV30 and TRBJ2-3 for the parts outside the CDR3, the full variable domain is SQTIHQWPATLVQPVGSPLSLECTVEGTSNPNLYWYRQAAGRGLQLLFYSVGIGQISSEVPQNLSASRPQDRQFILSSKKLLLSDSGFYLCAWRLAGNTDTQYFGPGTRLTVL.

V usage is TRBV6-1 and J usage is TRBJ1-4; 8 bases are a match to TRBD1. Trimming at V came to 6 bases and at J to 5 bases, leaving 5 bases not matched to a gene. CDR1 and CDR2 (germline): MNHNS, SASEGT. The CDR3 has 14 residues. The DNA for the CDR3 is TGTGCCAGCAGGACAGGGGCTCGGAATGAAAAACTGTTTTTT. It is translated as CASRTGARNEKLFF.

V usage is TRBV5-4 and J usage is TRBJ2-7, with 9 positions matching TRBD1. V shed 4 bases, J shed 5 bases, and the junction held 4 bases outside the gene matches. The CDR3 is 13 amino acids. Germline loops: CDR1 SGHNT, CDR2 YYREEE (reference sequence). The CDR3 nucleotides read TGTGCCAGCAGCGTGGGACAGGGCAACGAGCAGTACTTC. It yields the protein CASSVGQGNEQYF. Supplemented by reference TRBV5-4 and TRBJ2-7, the full variable domain reads ETGVTQSPTHLIKTRGQQVTLRCSSQSGHNTVSWYQQALGQGPQFIFQYYREEENGRGNFPPRFSGLQFPNYSSELNVNALELDDSALYLCASSVGQGNEQYFGPGTRLTVT.

There are a few counts of this clone. V usage is TRBV25-1 and J usage is TRBJ2-6; possible D gene TRBD2, 5 bases. Germline V gene lookup returns CDR1 MGHDK and CDR2 SYGVNS. Trimming took off 3 bases at V and 2 bases at J, with 11 bases between the two ends. The length of the CDR3 is 16 residues. This chain's CDR3 is CASSESGIAGANVLTF. For the CDR3, the DNA is TGTGCCAGCAGTGAGTCCGGGATCGCTGGGGCCAACGTCCTGACTTTC. The full variable domain, in which reference TRBV25-1 and TRBJ2-6 provide the parts outside the CDR3, is EADIYQTPRYLVIGTGKKITLECSQTMGHDKMYWYQQDPGMELHLIHYSYGVNSTEKGDLSSESTVSRIRTEHFPLTLESARPSHTSQYLCASSESGIAGANVLTFGAGSRLTVL.

This clone was detected a few times. The chain is built from TRBV21-1 and TRBJ1-4; the DNA was not used to check the table's D call, TRBD1. TRBV21-1 is a known pseudogene. The CDR3 is 16 residues long. In nucleotides, the CDR3 is TGTGCCAGCAGCCGCACTAGGGGGACAACTAATGAAAAACTGTTTTTT. It codes for CASSRTRGTTNEKLFF.

The genes are TRBV2 and TRBJ2-4, with D unresolved. The CDR3 sequence is 10 residues long. Trimming removed 2 bases from V and 9 bases from J, with 2 bases in between. Germline CDR1 and CDR2: SNHLY and FYNNEI. The CDR3 region has the DNA TGTGCCAGCAGTGAATCCATTCAGTACTTC. Amino acids: CASSESIQYF. The complete variable domain, with remaining parts taken from reference TRBV2 and TRBJ2-4, reads EPEVTQTPSHQVTQMGQEVILRCVPISNHLYFYWYRQILGQKVEFLVSFYNNEISEKSEIFDDQFSVERPDGSNFTLKIRSTKLEDSAMYFCASSESIQYFGAGTRLSVL.

This chain joins TRBV7-9 and TRBJ1-4, with a tentative D call TRBD1 (5 bases). Germline CDR1 reads SEHNR; CDR2 reads FQNEAQ (reference sequence). There are 15 residues in the CDR3. Trimming cost V 1 base and J 0 bases, with 6 bases left between them. CDR3: CASSLGGTTNEKLFF. CDR3 nucleotides: TGTGCCAGCAGCTTAGGGGGGACAACTAATGAAAAACTGTTTTTT.

The chain recombines TRBV18 with TRBJ1-4, with 7 bases matching TRBD1. This CDR3 is 20 amino acids long. J was trimmed by 0 bases and V by 4 bases; bases with no gene match: 17. The germline gives CDR1 KGHSH, CDR2 LQKENI. This chain's CDR3 is CASSRPIRQGEFATNEKLFF. CDR3 DNA sequence: TGTGCCAGCTCACGGCCAATCCGACAGGGAGAATTTGCAACTAATGAAAAACTGTTTTTT.

The table lists this clone with a few counts. The rearrangement joins TRBV27 to TRBJ2-7; perhaps D is TRBD1 or TRBD2 (5 bases each). CDR1 and CDR2 from the germline V gene are MNHEY and SMNVEV (reference sequence). Trimming cost V 3 bases and J 2 bases, with 8 bases left between them. This CDR3 region has 13 residues. CDR3 nucleotide sequence: TGTGCCAGCAGTTTGGGGGTTACCTACGAGCAGTACTTC. Its translation is CASSLGVTYEQYF.

The rearrangement joins TRBV5-8 to TRBJ2-3; unclear D gene. This CDR3 is built from 11 residues. The germline V gene has CDR1 SGHTS and CDR2 YDEGEE. Trimming left V 3 bases short and J 5 bases short, with 4 bases between. CDR3 coding DNA: TGTGCCAGCAGCTGGGGAGATACGCAGTATTTT. Protein sequence: CASSWGDTQYF.

This chain joins TRBV6-1 and TRBJ2-1; 14 bases match TRBD2. Germline V lookup: CDR1 MNHNS, CDR2 SASEGT. Losses at the gene ends were 2 bases for V and 7 bases for J; bases not matched to a gene: 16. This CDR3 comprises 20 residues. CDR3 sequence (DNA): TGTGCCAGCAGTGAATTCCAGACCTGGGGACTAGCGGGAGTAATAAATGAGCAGTTCTTC. Amino acid sequence: CASSEFQTWGLAGVINEQFF.

This clone was seen only once. The chain uses TRBV28 and TRBJ1-4; D unclear. The V end lost 4 bases, the J end lost 10 bases, and 16 bases lay between the germline ends. Germline V gene lookup returns CDR1 MDHEN and CDR2 SYDVKM. The CDR3 sequence is 14 residues long. The CDR3 DNA reads TGTGCCAGCAGTTCGTACAGCCCCTTTGGAAAACTGTTTTTT. Its protein product is CASSSYSPFGKLFF.

V gene TRBV10-3 combines with J gene TRBJ2-3, with 7 bases matching TRBD2. Germline V gene sequence: CDR1 ENHRY, CDR2 SYGVKD. The CDR3 runs to 16 residues. V shed 6 bases, J shed 0 bases, and the junction held 9 bases outside the gene matches. The CDR3 nucleotides are TGTGCCATCAGGGGGCTAGCGGAGCTTAGCACAGATACGCAGTATTTT. As protein: CAIRGLAELSTDTQYF.

CDR3 sequence reads: CASSTALGAFVQFF. In DNA, the CDR3 is TGTGCCAGCAGTACCGCACTGGGAGCATTTGTGCAGTTCTTC. This sequence joins TRBV7-2 and TRBJ2-1, with a possible D match to TRBD2 (5 bases). This CDR3 contains 14 residues. Germline V lookup: CDR1 SGHTA, CDR2 FQGNSA. V was trimmed by 6 bases and J by 12 bases, leaving 21 bases between them.

This chain connects TRBV5-1 to TRBJ2-7, with D possibly being TRBD1 (6 bases). V dropped 0 bases and J dropped 3 bases, with 13 bases sitting between them. The CDR3 totals 15 residues. Germline values: CDR1 SGHRS, CDR2 YFSETQ. The CDR3 is CASSLGTGRLYEQYF. The CDR3 DNA is TGCGCCAGCAGCTTGGGAACAGGGCGACTCTACGAGCAGTACTTC. The entire variable domain, with the rest obtained from reference TRBV5-1 and TRBJ2-7, is as follows: KAGVTQTPRYLIKTRGQQVTLSCSPISGHRSVSWYQQTPGQGLQFLFEYFSETQRNKGNFPGRFSGRQFSNSRSEMNVSTLELGDSALYLCASSLGTGRLYEQYFGPGTRLTVT.

The V call is TRBV10-3, the J call TRBJ2-7, with 8 bases matching TRBD2. The V gene's germline CDR1 is ENHRY and CDR2 SYGVKD. CDR3 length: 19 amino acids. V shed 0 bases and J 2 bases; nucleotides not matched to a gene: 15. The CDR3 DNA is TGTGCCATCAGTGAGTCGACCGGGAGGGCCCAGAATAAAGCCTACGAGCAGTACTTC. Translated: CAISESTGRAQNKAYEQYF.

The chain joins TRBV7-9 to TRBJ2-3, with 9 positions matching TRBD2. Germline values: CDR1 SEHNR, CDR2 FQNEAQ (reference sequence). Trimming cost V 3 bases and J 4 bases; bases outside gene matches: 8. The CDR3 sequence is 16 residues long. Here the CDR3 DNA reads TGTGCCAGCAGCTTGGTTAGCGGGAGTGGGTCAGATACGCAGTATTTT. Translated, it gives CASSLVSGSGSDTQYF.

This clone showed up just once. The rearrangement links TRBV21-1 to TRBJ2-2; TRBD1 is taken as the D call from the table, unchecked against the DNA. TRBV21-1 is labeled a pseudogene. The CDR3 spans 16 residues. Written as DNA, the CDR3 is TGTGCCAGCAGCAAAGGAGGGACAGGGGACACCGGGGAGCTGTTTTTT. Protein: CASSKGGTGDTGELFF.

The chain recombines TRBV28 with TRBJ1-3; 11 nucleotides line up with TRBD1. From germline, CDR1 is MDHEN and CDR2 SYDVKM. Trimming removed 8 bases from V and 5 bases from J; junction bases left unmatched: 5. There are 14 residues in the CDR3. The CDR3: CASGRTGGRNTIYF. DNA for the CDR3: TGTGCCAGCGGACGGACAGGGGGCAGAAACACCATATATTTT.